A selection of T cell receptor beta chains follows, all from one sample in a study of CXCR3-negative and CXCR3-positive naive CD8 T cells. TCRdb re-called the 5' RACE reads; every CDR3 protein appears as one record, without DNA. The sample totals under 70,000 distinct CDR3 sequences. Material: memory CD8+ T cells from blood. These receptors all come from a human donor in good health. Some clones in this sample may be carry-over from other donors' samples. Each CDR3 is given with its conserved first and last residue.

v_gene: TRBV2
len: 13
j_gene: TRBJ1-5
CDR3aa: CASSEAGPPRPHF

v_gene: TRBV4-1
len: 13
j_gene: TRBJ2-2
CDR3aa: CASSQDPGGELFF

v_gene: TRBV13
len: 14
j_gene: TRBJ2-7
CDR3aa: CASSSDRGSGEQYF

v_gene: TRBV21-1
len: 14
j_gene: TRBJ2-7
CDR3aa: CASTLTDRYYEQYF

v_gene: TRBV28
len: 16
j_gene: TRBJ1-6
CDR3aa: CASPRAREFCNLPLHF

v_gene: TRBV12-3/TRBV12-4
len: 18
j_gene: TRBJ1-4
CDR3aa: CASSFQGLTGATNEKLFF

v_gene: TRBV5-1
len: 15
j_gene: TRBJ2-7
CDR3aa: CASSLASGTLAEQYF

v_gene: TRBV4-3
len: 17
j_gene: TRBJ2-1
CDR3aa: CASSPEGGTVIYNEQFF

v_gene: TRBV29-1
len: 13
j_gene: TRBJ2-1
CDR3aa: CSVRGAGADEQFF

v_gene: TRBV7-6
len: 13
j_gene: TRBJ2-7
CDR3aa: CASSLGQEYEQYF

v_gene: TRBV21-1
len: 15
j_gene: TRBJ2-5
CDR3aa: CASSNMGPLQETQYF

v_gene: TRBV15
len: 15
j_gene: TRBJ2-2
CDR3aa: CATSSGELTIGELFF

v_gene: TRBV21-1
len: 15
j_gene: TRBJ1-1
CDR3aa: CASSLSPQGATEAFF

v_gene: TRBV7-2
len: 11
j_gene: TRBJ1-6
CDR3aa: CASSLNLPLHF

v_gene: TRBV3-1
len: 15
j_gene: TRBJ2-1
CDR3aa: CASSQPGTGNIEQFF

v_gene: TRBV29-1
len: 13
j_gene: TRBJ2-7
CDR3aa: CSVEVGGAYEQYF

v_gene: TRBV5-1
len: 13
j_gene: TRBJ2-5
CDR3aa: CASSADRGETQYF

v_gene: TRBV28
len: 16
j_gene: TRBJ2-5
CDR3aa: CASSLFQGAGEETQYF

v_gene: TRBV9
len: 16
j_gene: TRBJ2-1
CDR3aa: CASSVLTGDFYNEQFF

v_gene: TRBV29-1
len: 13
j_gene: TRBJ2-7
CDR3aa: CSFVVVNSYEQYF

v_gene: TRBV18
len: 13
j_gene: TRBJ2-7
CDR3aa: CASSYDLAYEQYF

v_gene: TRBV29-1
len: 16
j_gene: TRBJ2-7
CDR3aa: CSVEDPGTGTDYEQYF

v_gene: TRBV12-3/TRBV12-4
len: 17
j_gene: TRBJ2-1
CDR3aa: CASSSGPTSGSWDEQFF

v_gene: TRBV14
len: 15
j_gene: TRBJ2-1
CDR3aa: CASSQSLAGGNEQFF

v_gene: TRBV3-1
len: 21
j_gene: TRBJ2-1
CDR3aa: CASSQSDTGTSGRETYNEQFF

v_gene: TRBV6-2/TRBV6-3
len: 13
j_gene: TRBJ2-1
CDR3aa: CATETRSDNEQFF

v_gene: TRBV29-1
len: 12
j_gene: TRBJ1-3
CDR3aa: CSVEPEPDTIYF

v_gene: TRBV5-1
len: 12
j_gene: TRBJ2-7
CDR3aa: CASSVDSYEQYF

v_gene: TRBV4-2
len: 14
j_gene: TRBJ2-7
CDR3aa: CASSQGLAGGHKYF

v_gene: TRBV27
len: 14
j_gene: TRBJ2-3
CDR3aa: CASSRTSPTDTQYF

v_gene: TRBV4-3
len: 15
j_gene: TRBJ1-6
CDR3aa: CASSPGTGRNSPLHF

v_gene: TRBV7-6
len: 13
j_gene: TRBJ2-7
CDR3aa: CASSLTGDYEQYF

v_gene: TRBV5-1
len: 14
j_gene: TRBJ1-1
CDR3aa: CASSLSGTDTEAFF